This TCR beta chain is from a study of breast tumors, draining lymph nodes, adjacent tissues. TCRdb recomputed calls from the multiplex PCR reads with MiXCR, one row per CDR3 protein. The sample lists approximately 230,000 distinct CDR3 sequences; nearly 35% were seen once. This clonotype was detected many times. The antigen is undetermined. Findings and caveats of the study: The lymph node origin of tumor T cells was framed as consistent with a hypothesis, not demonstrated. The data were judged consistent with most tumor T cells coming from lymph node and expanding in tumor.

Samples came from axillary lymph nodes draining the breast cancer. This receptor was identified in a female donor with breast cancer. Some clones in this sample may be carry-over from other donors' samples. The sample consisted of axillary lymph node tissue.

The CDR3 loop reads CSVRGGTNTGELFF. CDR3 coding DNA: TGCAGCGTTCGCGGGGGAACTAACACCGGGGAGCTGTTTTTT. V and J are TRBV29-1 and TRBJ2-2, with TRBD2 matching over 7 bases. Germline loops: CDR1 SQVTM, CDR2 ANQGSEA. This CDR3 comprises 14 residues. Trimming removed 5 bases from V and 2 bases from J; junction bases left unmatched: 5.